One sample yielded the 19 T cell receptor beta chains listed below, sequenced in a study of shared clonotypes between healthy human individuals. Some clones are missing from TCRdb's copy, which holds only in-frame ones; the method was immunoSEQ multiplex PCR. This sample yields some 2,000,000 clones, of which approximately 95% are seen a single time; less than 0.15% belongs to the top ten. Sequencing input: naive CD4+ T cells sorted from blood. Subset reported: CD45RA+ positively selected. The receptors were sampled from a man aged 18 to 30 in good health.

V gene TRBV11-2 combines with J gene TRBJ2-3; D is undetermined. V was cut by 5 bases and J by 6 bases, with 21 bases left in between. Germline V gene sequence: CDR1 SGHAT, CDR2 FQNNGV. CDR3 length: 16 residues. CDR3 nucleotides: TGTGCCAGCAGCCCAACCTCCGGACGGATGGGTGATACGCAGTATTTT. Amino acids: CASSPTSGRMGDTQYF.

V is TRBV2 and J is TRBJ2-3, with 7 bases lining up with TRBD2. V trimming: 11 bases; J trimming: 3 bases; junction bases outside the gene matches: 14. This CDR3 region has 15 residues. Germline CDR1 SNHLY, CDR2 FYNNEI. CDR3 sequence: CAWGIAGVMTDTQYF. DNA of the CDR3: TGTGCCTGGGGGATTGCGGGAGTTATGACAGATACGCAGTATTTT.

As regards this clone: Given a much more abundant clone one base away, this may be a read error. The chain carries TRBV5-1 and TRBJ2-5; D call uncertain. V dropped 4 bases and J dropped 3 bases, with 4 bases sitting between them. Germline V gene lookup returns CDR1 SGHRS and CDR2 YFSETQ. The length of the CDR3 is 11 residues. The CDR3 DNA is TGCGCCAGCAGCATGGAAGAGACCCAGTACTTC. Translating it yields CASSMEETQYF.

V and J are TRBV11-2 and TRBJ2-1; TRBD2 agrees at 15 bases. Looked up from germline, CDR1 is SGHAT and CDR2 is FQNNGV. V gave up 3 bases and J gave up 4 bases; unmatched junction bases: 1. The CDR3 consists of 16 residues. The CDR3 sequence is CASSFGLAGGYNEQFF. The CDR3, as DNA: TGTGCCAGCAGCTTTGGACTAGCGGGAGGGTACAATGAGCAGTTCTTC.

Regarding this clone: At the DNA level, this CDR3 is encoded by other sequences in the same sample as well. This sequence joins TRBV5-1 and TRBJ1-1; possible D gene TRBD1, 5 bases. Trimming removed 0 bases at V and 6 bases at J, with 9 bases between. Germline loops: CDR1 SGHRS, CDR2 YFSETQ. This CDR3 region has 13 residues. The CDR3 DNA reads TGCGCCAGCAGCTTGGAGGGGTTTGCTGAAGCTTTCTTT. It codes for CASSLEGFAEAFF.

The rearrangement links TRBV7-2 to TRBJ2-6; no reliable D call. CDR1 is SGHTA, CDR2 FQGNSA, per germline. The CDR3 runs to 19 residues. V lost 3 bases and J lost 0, with 18 bases in between. CDR3 region: CASSFRTIPAYSGANVLTF. CDR3 nucleotides: TGTGCCAGCAGCTTCCGGACCATCCCCGCCTACTCTGGGGCCAACGTCCTGACTTTC. Together with reference TRBV7-2 and TRBJ2-6, the CDR3 gives the full variable domain: GAGVSQSPSNKVTEKGKDVELRCDPISGHTALYWYRQSLGQGLEFLIYFQGNSAPDKSGLPSDRFSAERTGGSVSTLTIQRTQQEDSAVYLCASSFRTIPAYSGANVLTFGAGSRLTVL.

V usage is TRBV7-9 and J usage is TRBJ2-5, with 7 bases identical to TRBD1. CDR1 and CDR2 (germline): SEHNR, FQNEAQ (reference sequence). J lost 5 bases, V lost 3 bases, and 3 bases had no gene match. The CDR3 totals 13 residues. The chain's CDR3 is CASSFTGVETQYF. The CDR3 bases are TGTGCCAGCAGCTTCACAGGGGTCGAGACCCAGTACTTC.

This chain uses TRBV19 with TRBJ2-7; D may match TRBD1 or TRBD2 (5 bases each). CDR1 is LNHDA, CDR2 SQIVND, per germline (reference sequence). The CDR3 is 15 residues long. V was pared by 4 bases and J by 2 bases, with 15 bases between. CDR3 nucleotides: TGTGCCAGTAGTACTAGTCAGGGAGAAACCTACGAGCAGTACTTC. Protein sequence: CASSTSQGETYEQYF.

This clone occurred a few times. The genes are TRBV18 and TRBJ2-2; tentative D call: TRBD2 (5 bases). Germline V gene lookup returns CDR1 KGHSH and CDR2 LQKENI. The CDR3 loop spans 14 amino acids. Between the trimmed V and J ends, which lost 2 bases and 7 bases, there was a span of 11 bases. Here the CDR3 DNA reads TGTGCCAGCTCACCATCGGGAACTAACGGGGAGCTGTTTTTT. Translated: CASSPSGTNGELFF.

The chain links TRBV25-1 to TRBJ2-7, with D possibly called TRBD1 or TRBD2 (6 bases each). The germline V gene encodes CDR1 MGHDK and CDR2 SYGVNS. V was clipped by 4 bases and J by 0 bases, with 13 bases between them. The CDR3 has 15 residues. This chain's CDR3 is CASSGWGRGSYEQYF. CDR3 bases: TGTGCCAGCAGTGGTTGGGGGCGGGGCTCCTACGAGCAGTACTTC.

The chain combines TRBV6-5 with TRBJ2-7, with D uncertain. Germline V gene sequence: CDR1 MNHEY, CDR2 SVGAGI. This CDR3 region has 16 residues. The ends were cut back, 3 bases at V and 4 bases at J, with 19 bases in the middle. The CDR3 protein is CASSYNFWANSYEQYF. The CDR3 DNA reads TGTGCCAGCAGTTATAATTTCTGGGCGAACTCGTACGAGCAGTACTTC.

The CDR3 DNA follows: TGTGCCAGTCGTAGGGTTCGGGATTCACCCCTCCACTTT. This codes for CASRRVRDSPLHF. The chain uses TRBV27 and TRBJ1-6; D remains unclear. This CDR3 has 13 amino acids. Germline loops: CDR1 MNHEY, CDR2 SMNVEV (reference sequence). With 9 bases removed from V and 8 bases from J, the gap between germline ends came to 14 bases.

The genes are TRBV12-5 and TRBJ2-1, with D possibly matching TRBD2 (6 bases). CDR1 is LGHNT, CDR2 FRNRAP, per germline. The CDR3 is made up of 11 amino acids. The V and J ends lost 3 bases and 12 bases respectively, with 9 bases between them. CDR3 nucleotide sequence: TGTGCTAGTGGTTTAGGGCGGGGGCAGTTCTTC. Translated: CASGLGRGQFF. The whole variable domain, remainder taken from reference TRBV12-5 and TRBJ2-1, is DARVTQTPRHKVTEMGQEVTMRCQPILGHNTVFWYRQTMMQGLELLAYFRNRAPLDDSGMPKDRFSAEMPDATLATLKIQPSEPRDSAVYFCASGLGRGQFFGPGTRLTVL.

The gene calls are TRBV18 and TRBJ1-3; the D gene is possibly TRBD1 (6 bases). The CDR3 spans 14 residues. V was cut by 2 bases and J by 4 bases, with 9 bases left in between. Looked up from germline, CDR1 is KGHSH and CDR2 is LQKENI. CDR3 bases: TGTGCCAGCTCACCAAACAGGGTCGGAAACACCATATATTTT. Translation: CASSPNRVGNTIYF.

To note about this clone: This sample also contains other DNA sequences that code for the same CDR3. V usage is TRBV5-4 and J usage is TRBJ2-7; TRBD1 aligns across 9 bases. Germline assignment: CDR1 SGHNT and CDR2 YYREEE (reference sequence). The V segment lost 4 bases and the J segment 3 bases; nucleotides outside the gene matches: 5. The CDR3 length is 14 residues. CDR3 bases: TGTGCCAGCAGCGCCGGACAGGGGAACTACGAGCAGTACTTC. This encodes CASSAGQGNYEQYF.

The CDR3 here is CASSGGLAGFSDTQYF. CDR3 nucleotides: TGTGCCAGCAGTGGGGGACTAGCGGGGTTTTCAGATACGCAGTATTTT. The chain recombines TRBV2 with TRBJ2-3; 13 nucleotides match TRBD2. V was clipped by 4 bases and J by 4 bases; unmatched bases: 5. From germline, CDR1 is SNHLY and CDR2 FYNNEI. The length of the CDR3 is 16 residues.

The chain employs TRBV6-1 and TRBJ1-1; D is ambiguous. Germline CDR1 reads MNHNS; CDR2 reads SASEGT. This CDR3 contains 11 residues. Deletions cut 7 bases from V and 4 bases from J, with 7 bases between. CDR3 region: CASTRSTEAFF. The CDR3 DNA follows: TGTGCCAGCACTCGTTCCACTGAAGCTTTCTTT.

The rearrangement joins TRBV27 to TRBJ2-3, with D uncertain. This CDR3 region has 14 residues. Deletions cut 7 bases from V and 0 bases from J, with 11 bases between. From germline, CDR1 is MNHEY and CDR2 SMNVEV (reference sequence). The CDR3 region is CASNSRSSTDTQYF. DNA of the CDR3: TGTGCCAGCAATTCTAGATCTAGCACAGATACGCAGTATTTT.

This chain joins TRBV6-6 and TRBJ2-2, with unresolved D. Between the trimmed V and J ends, which lost 3 bases and 2 bases, there was a span of 4 bases. The CDR3 totals 13 residues. From germline, CDR1 is MNHNY and CDR2 SVGAGI (reference sequence). The chain's CDR3 is CASSYVNTGELFF. In DNA, the CDR3 is TGTGCCAGCAGTTATGTTAACACCGGGGAGCTGTTTTTT.